These 25 T cell receptor beta chains were sequenced from one sample in a study of PD-L1 blockade in urothelial cancer. Sequencing used immunoSEQ multiplex PCR; TCRdb keeps in-frame clones, though not all of them. This table has roughly 90,000 clones, 90% appearing once. The material sequenced was PBMCs, taken around atezolizumab (anti-PD-L1) treatment. These receptors were collected from a man aged 55 to 69 with urothelial cancer.

The chain employs TRBV7-8 and TRBJ2-7; 14 bases align to TRBD2. V lost 2 bases, J lost 2 bases, and 2 bases stayed unmatched. The CDR3 length is 16 residues. Germline assignment: CDR1 SGHVS and CDR2 FQNEAQ. The DNA of the CDR3 is TGTGCCAGCAGCTTATTGGGACTAGCGGGGGCCTACGAGCAGTACTTC. It codes for CASSLLGLAGAYEQYF.

The chain couples TRBV7-3 to TRBJ2-3; 8 bases match TRBD1. CDR1 and CDR2 (germline): SGHTA, FQGTGA. This CDR3 contains 15 residues. The V and J ends lost 5 bases and 4 bases, in that order; junction bases with no gene match: 8. This CDR3 is CASSPRGQAADTQYF. The CDR3 nucleotides are TGTGCCAGCAGCCCCAGGGGACAGGCCGCAGATACGCAGTATTTT.

The chain couples TRBV11-1 to TRBJ1-1, with 9 bases aligning to TRBD1. Germline trimming cut 4 bases from V and 4 bases from J; bases unmatched to any gene: 4. The CDR3 is 14 residues long. Germline V lookup: CDR1 SGHAT, CDR2 FQDESV (reference sequence). The CDR3 loop reads CASSSGQGVTEAFF. The CDR3 DNA reads as TGTGCCAGCAGCTCGGGACAGGGAGTCACTGAAGCTTTCTTT.

The V gene is TRBV25-1, the J gene TRBJ1-4; perhaps TRBD1 as D (6 bases). V lost 4 bases and J 3 bases, leaving 12 bases between the germline ends. CDR3 length equals 15 residues. Germline loops: CDR1 MGHDK, CDR2 SYGVNS. The CDR3 sequence is CASSGHRVANEKLFF. The CDR3 region has the DNA TGTGCCAGCAGTGGACACAGGGTTGCTAATGAAAAACTGTTTTTT. Looking up the rest from reference TRBV25-1 and TRBJ1-4 gives the full variable domain: EADIYQTPRYLVIGTGKKITLECSQTMGHDKMYWYQQDPGMELHLIHYSYGVNSTEKGDLSSESTVSRIRTEHFPLTLESARPSHTSQYLCASSGHRVANEKLFFGSGTQLSVL.

This chain uses TRBV15 with TRBJ2-7; a possible D gene is TRBD2 (5 bases). This CDR3 has 13 amino acids. Trimming removed 4 bases from V and 5 bases from J, with 12 bases in between. Per germline, CDR1 LNHNV and CDR2 YYDKDF (reference sequence). The CDR3 DNA reads as TGTGCCACCAGCAAAGGACTGGCGGACGAGCAGTACTTC. Translating it yields CATSKGLADEQYF.

The CDR3 DNA reads TGTGCCAGCAGGCAGACAGGGGGGAATGATGAGCAGTTCTTC. It yields the protein CASRQTGGNDEQFF. The chain recombines TRBV6-5 with TRBJ2-1, with TRBD1 matching over 9 bases. J gave up 8 bases and V 6 bases, and 8 bases lay outside the gene matches. Germline V gene lookup returns CDR1 MNHEY and CDR2 SVGAGI. The CDR3 length is 14 residues.

The rearrangement uses TRBV4-3 and TRBJ2-5, with 10 bases lining up with TRBD1. CDR1 is LGHNA and CDR2 is YSLEER in the germline V gene. Trimming removed 0 bases from V and 5 bases from J; junction bases left unmatched: 6. This CDR3 is built from 16 residues. The CDR3 DNA reads as TGCGCCAGCAGCCAAGATGGGACAGGGGTGTGGGAGACCCAGTACTTC. The encoded protein is CASSQDGTGVWETQYF.

The chain is built from TRBV4-3 and TRBJ2-2; D may be TRBD2 (5 bases). The CDR3 is 16 residues long. Between the trimmed V and J ends, which lost 1 base and 7 bases, there was a span of 16 bases. CDR1 is LGHNA and CDR2 is YSLEER in the germline V gene. The CDR3 region is CASSQAPLPGVGELFF. CDR3 sequence (DNA): TGCGCCAGCAGCCAAGCCCCGCTACCCGGGGTCGGGGAGCTGTTTTTT.

The V and J genes are TRBV5-4 and TRBJ2-2; 8 nucleotides line up with TRBD1. The germline CDR1 and CDR2 sequences are SGHNT and YYREEE (reference sequence). V gave up 4 bases and J gave up 0 bases; unmatched junction bases: 2. The length of the CDR3 is 15 residues. CDR3 residues: CASSGDRSNTGELFF. CDR3 bases: TGTGCCAGCAGCGGGGACAGGTCGAACACCGGGGAGCTGTTTTTT.

This clone was seen once. The chain has TRBV7-2 and TRBJ2-5, with 8 bases identical to TRBD2. The length of the CDR3 is 16 residues. Germline-derived CDR1 and CDR2 are SGHTA and FQGNSA. J lost 1 base, V lost 0 bases, and 4 bases had no gene match. The CDR3: CASSLAGSGVQETQYF. CDR3 coding DNA: TGTGCCAGCAGCTTAGCGGGTAGCGGGGTCCAAGAGACCCAGTACTTC. The full variable domain, with the rest looked up from reference TRBV7-2 and TRBJ2-5, is GAGVSQSPSNKVTEKGKDVELRCDPISGHTALYWYRQSLGQGLEFLIYFQGNSAPDKSGLPSDRFSAERTGGSVSTLTIQRTQQEDSAVYLCASSLAGSGVQETQYFGPGTRLLVL.

DNA for the CDR3: TGTGCCAGCAGCCAAGAAGACGGCAGGCAAGCTTTCTTT. Protein sequence: CASSQEDGRQAFF. V gene TRBV4-2 combines with J gene TRBJ1-1, with D unclear. Germline loops: CDR1 LGHNA, CDR2 YNFKEQ. V was shortened by 0 bases and J by 9 bases, with 11 bases between the two germline ends. This CDR3 is built from 13 residues.

The CDR3 DNA reads TGTGCCAGTAGTATGGACGCGGGACAGCTCTATGGCTACACCTTC. Amino acids: CASSMDAGQLYGYTF. This chain connects TRBV19 to TRBJ1-2; 7 bases are shared with TRBD1. The CDR3 is made up of 15 amino acids. CDR1 and CDR2 (germline): LNHDA, SQIVND (reference sequence). The J segment lost 4 bases and the V segment lost 3 bases, leaving 8 bases of the junction unmatched.

The chain employs TRBV2 and TRBJ1-2; maybe TRBD1 (6 bases). The CDR3 length is 17 residues. In germline, CDR1 is SNHLY, CDR2 FYNNEI. The V end was cut by 5 bases, the J end by 1 base, with 20 bases between. In nucleotides, the CDR3 is TGTGCCAGCAGTCCTACGACGATTGGGACAATTAACTATGGCTACACCTTC. This encodes CASSPTTIGTINYGYTF.

J is TRBJ2-7 and V is TRBV5-1; 7 bases are shared with TRBD2. From germline, CDR1 is SGHRS and CDR2 YFSETQ. The CDR3 length is 14 residues. Trimming removed 4 bases from V and 3 bases from J; junction bases left unmatched: 7. CDR3 DNA sequence: TGCGCCAGCAGCACCGCGGGACTAAACTACGAGCAGTACTTC. Its protein product is CASSTAGLNYEQYF.

The gene calls are TRBV30 and TRBJ2-6, with 8 positions matching TRBD1. The germline V gene encodes CDR1 GTSNPN and CDR2 SVGIG (reference sequence). The CDR3 length is 18 residues. The ends lost 3 bases at V and 0 bases at J; junction bases unmatched: 10. The CDR3 DNA reads as TGTGCCTGGAGCGTCGAACGGACAGGGCCCTCTGGGGCCAACGTCCTGACTTTC. Translated: CAWSVERTGPSGANVLTF.

This rearrangement joins TRBV5-8 to TRBJ1-1, with 10 bases lining up with TRBD1. Germline V lookup: CDR1 SGHTS, CDR2 YDEGEE. The trim removed 4 bases at V and 0 bases at J, leaving 6 bases unmatched. The CDR3 is 16 residues long. In nucleotides, the CDR3 is TGTGCCAGCAGCCGGGACAGGGGACTCATGAACACTGAAGCTTTCTTT. This translates into CASSRDRGLMNTEAFF.

The chain joins TRBV6-1 to TRBJ2-4; 12 bases match TRBD2. Germline CDR1 reads MNHNS; CDR2 reads SASEGT. Germline trimming cut 0 bases from V and 8 bases from J; bases unmatched to any gene: 8. The CDR3 contains 17 residues. Written as DNA, the CDR3 is TGTGCCAGCAGTGAAGCGCTTGAGACTAGCGGGAGCCACATTCAGTACTTC. It translates to CASSEALETSGSHIQYF.

This chain connects TRBV5-1 to TRBJ2-3, with TRBD2 matching over 9 bases. The CDR3 runs 16 residues. Germline CDR1 SGHRS, CDR2 YFSETQ. V lost 4 bases and J lost 5; bases outside the gene matches: 11. The CDR3 sequence: CASSRRGGQGEDTQYF. CDR3 nucleotide sequence: TGCGCCAGCAGCCGGCGGGGGGGCCAGGGGGAAGATACGCAGTATTTT.

The chain uses TRBV5-1 and TRBJ2-5; 12 bases agree with TRBD2. There are 17 residues in the CDR3. The trim removed 2 bases at V and 4 bases at J, leaving 9 bases unmatched. The germline CDR1 and CDR2 sequences are SGHRS and YFSETQ. The CDR3 reads CASSFQPSGGAGETQYF. The CDR3 DNA sequence: TGCGCCAGCAGCTTTCAACCTAGCGGGGGGGCCGGAGAGACCCAGTACTTC.

The rearrangement links TRBV21-1 to TRBJ1-2; TRBD1, the table's D call, lacks a check against the DNA. TRBV21-1 is a pseudogene segment. This CDR3 region has 13 residues. CDR3 sequence reads: CASSNDRVCRDTF. The CDR3 DNA follows: TGTGCCAGCAGCAATGACAGGGTTTGTAGGGACACCTTC.

The chain uses TRBV27 and TRBJ2-5; D not certain. The CDR3 is 12 amino acids. V was trimmed by 2 bases and J by 4 bases, leaving 5 bases between them. Germline V gene lookup returns CDR1 MNHEY and CDR2 SMNVEV (reference sequence). The DNA of the CDR3 is TGTGCCAGCAGTTTAGTCAGAGAGACCCAGTACTTC. This encodes CASSLVRETQYF.

The V gene is TRBV9, the J gene TRBJ2-3; 7 bases line up with TRBD2. In germline, CDR1 is SGDLS, CDR2 YYNGEE. This CDR3 has 16 amino acids. J lost 0 bases, V lost 1 base, and 5 bases had no gene match. DNA of the CDR3: TGTGCCAGCAGCGTATTATGGGGGGGGAGCACAGATACGCAGTATTTT. Protein sequence: CASSVLWGGSTDTQYF.

The V gene is TRBV19, the J gene TRBJ2-4; TRBD1 matches 12 bases. Germline lookup yields CDR1 LNHDA and CDR2 SQIVND (reference sequence). V dropped 3 bases and J dropped 8; count of bases not matched to a gene: 5. The CDR3 consists of 15 residues. CDR3 loop: CASSIPGQGAYIQYF. In DNA, the CDR3 is TGTGCCAGTAGTATTCCGGGACAGGGGGCATACATTCAGTACTTC.

This clone was detected once. Its ends do not fully match the called genes, so a read error is possible. The chain carries TRBV19 and TRBJ1-5, with D perhaps matching TRBD1 (5 bases). CDR3 length: 16 residues. CDR1 is LNHDA, CDR2 SQIVND, per germline (reference sequence). CDR3 protein: CASSNLRQTINRPQHF. CDR3 sequence (DNA): TGTGCCAGTAGTAATCTTAGACAGACGATTAATCGGCCCCAGCATTTT. The full variable domain, in which reference TRBV19 and TRBJ1-5 provide the parts outside the CDR3, is DGGITQSPKYLFRKEGQNVTLSCEQNLNHDAMYWYRQDPGQGLRLIYYSQIVNDFQKGDIAEGYSVSREKKESFPLTVTSAQKNPTAFYLCASSNLRQTINRPQHFGDGTRLSIL.

The V and J genes are TRBV6-6 and TRBJ1-2, with D hard to call. Germline-derived CDR1 and CDR2 are MNHNY and SVGAGI (reference sequence). The CDR3 runs 11 residues. The ends were cut back, 7 bases at V and 9 bases at J, with 12 bases in the middle. CDR3 coding DNA: TGTGCCAGCAACGGCGGAAATCGCTACACCTTC. This gives the protein CASNGGNRYTF.